This entry lists 11 T cell receptor beta chains sequenced from one sample in a study of control samples from healthy donors and cancer patients. Produced via immunoSEQ multiplex PCR; TCRdb's table is partial and in-frame only. The sample contains about 410,000 clones, around 90% of which appear only once. The sample was PBMCs. These receptors all stem from a man in his forties with head and neck cancer.

The chain carries TRBV4-1 and TRBJ2-7, with 12 nucleotides matching TRBD1. The V and J ends lost 4 bases and 2 bases, in that order; junction bases with no gene match: 6. This CDR3 comprises 16 residues. Germline V CDR1 and CDR2: MGHRA, YSYEKL. This CDR3 reads CASSPGQGAIPYEQYF. The CDR3 DNA reads as TGCGCCAGCAGCCCGGGACAGGGGGCGATACCCTACGAGCAGTACTTC.

This chain joins TRBV10-1 and TRBJ2-5, with 10 positions matching TRBD2. Unmatched junction bases numbered 5, after V lost 3 bases and J lost 4 bases. Germline lookup yields CDR1 WNHNN and CDR2 SYGVQD (reference sequence). CDR3 length: 15 residues. The CDR3 here is CASSELAGSLETQYF. CDR3 nucleotide sequence: TGCGCCAGCAGTGAACTAGCGGGATCTTTAGAGACCCAGTACTTC.

This clone was detected only a few times. The J gene is TRBJ1-5, the V gene TRBV28; no reliable D call. Germline-derived CDR1 and CDR2 are MDHEN and SYDVKM. The CDR3 totals 13 residues. V was pared by 5 bases and J by 6 bases, with 11 bases between. The CDR3 DNA reads as TGTGCCAGCAGTAAGAGACGGGGTCAGCCCCAGCATTTT. Its translation: CASSKRRGQPQHF.

This clone was found once. The V and J genes are TRBV5-6 and TRBJ1-6, with unresolved D. Germline CDR1 reads SGHDT; CDR2 reads YYEEEE. V was trimmed by 4 bases and J by 0 bases, leaving 8 bases between them. CDR3 length: 15 residues. DNA of the CDR3: TGTGCCAGCAGCGGCGGCAGCTCCTATAATTCACCCCTCCACTTT. The encoded protein is CASSGGSSYNSPLHF. The whole variable domain, remainder taken from reference TRBV5-6 and TRBJ1-6, is DAGVTQSPTHLIKTRGQQVTLRCSPKSGHDTVSWYQQALGQGPQFIFQYYEEEERQRGNFPDRFSGHQFPNYSSELNVNALLLGDSALYLCASSGGSSYNSPLHFGNGTRLTVT.

J is TRBJ2-7 and V is TRBV29-1, with D possibly TRBD1 on 5 matching bases. The V gene lost 2 bases and the J gene lost 6 bases, with 17 bases spanning the gap. The CDR3 length is 14 residues. Germline V CDR1 and CDR2: SQVTM, ANQGSEA. Here the CDR3 reads CSVEMGRGLSEQYF. In DNA, the CDR3 is TGCAGCGTTGAAATGGGAAGGGGCTTGAGCGAGCAGTACTTC.

V gene TRBV20-1 combines with J gene TRBJ2-3; 9 bases are a match to TRBD1. V gave up 3 bases and J gave up 3 bases; unmatched junction bases: 7. This CDR3 spans 15 amino acids. Germline values: CDR1 DFQATT, CDR2 SNEGSKA (reference sequence). CDR3: CSASLVDRGTDTQYF. The CDR3 DNA follows: TGCAGTGCTAGTTTAGTGGACAGGGGAACAGATACGCAGTATTTT.

The J gene is TRBJ1-1, the V gene TRBV9, with D perhaps TRBD1 (5 bases). The CDR3 contains 17 residues. The V and J ends lost 4 bases and 0 bases respectively, with 19 bases between them. The germline gives CDR1 SGDLS, CDR2 YYNGEE. CDR3 nucleotides: TGTGCCAGCAGCCCACGAGCCGGGACCGTCATGAACACTGAAGCTTTCTTT. It encodes CASSPRAGTVMNTEAFF. The full variable domain, with the rest looked up from reference TRBV9 and TRBJ1-1, is DSGVTQTPKHLITATGQRVTLRCSPRSGDLSVYWYQQSLDQGLQFLIQYYNGEERAKGNILERFSAQQFPDLHSELNLSSLELGDSALYFCASSPRAGTVMNTEAFFGQGTRLTVV.

There are a few counts of this clone. The gene calls are TRBV3-1 (or the pseudogene TRBV3-2) and TRBJ2-5; D may correspond to TRBD1 or TRBD2 (5 bases each). Looked up from germline, CDR1 is LGHDT and CDR2 is YNNKEL (reference sequence). The V end lost 4 bases, the J end lost 1 base, and 13 bases lay between the germline ends. This CDR3 contains 15 residues. CDR3: CASSRVVGTQETQYF. The DNA of the CDR3 is TGTGCCAGCAGCCGGGTGGTCGGGACCCAAGAGACCCAGTACTTC.

This clone has just one count. The CDR3 region is CASSAQETQYF. CDR3 coding DNA: TGTGCCAGCTCCGCCCAAGAGACCCAGTACTTC. The chain has TRBV18 and TRBJ2-5; no clear D gene. Germline-derived CDR1 and CDR2 are KGHSH and LQKENI. Trimming removed 6 bases at V and 1 base at J, with 3 bases between. The CDR3 extends over 11 amino acids. Drawing the rest from reference TRBV18 and TRBJ2-5, the complete variable domain is NAGVMQNPRHLVRRRGQEARLRCSPMKGHSHVYWYRQLPEEGLKFMVYLQKENIIDESGMPKERFSAEFPKEGPSILRIQQVVRGDSAAYFCASSAQETQYFGPGTRLLVL.

The chain links TRBV6-1 to TRBJ2-5, with 7 bases that match TRBD1. The J segment lost 5 bases and the V segment lost 4 bases, leaving 16 bases of the junction unmatched. CDR1 and CDR2 (germline): MNHNS, SASEGT. This CDR3 comprises 17 residues. The CDR3, as DNA: TGTGCCAGCAGTGGGACCGGGACAGATTACGACCGGGAGACCCAGTACTTC. This encodes CASSGTGTDYDRETQYF.

The V gene is TRBV7-2, the J gene TRBJ2-1, with D tentatively TRBD2 (6 bases). The CDR3 covers 15 residues. CDR1 is SGHTA and CDR2 is FQGNSA in the germline V gene. The ends were cut back, 5 bases at V and 3 bases at J, with 14 bases in the middle. DNA for the CDR3: TGTGCCAGCAGCCCCAACGGCGGGAACTACAATGAGCAGTTCTTC. Its protein product is CASSPNGGNYNEQFF.